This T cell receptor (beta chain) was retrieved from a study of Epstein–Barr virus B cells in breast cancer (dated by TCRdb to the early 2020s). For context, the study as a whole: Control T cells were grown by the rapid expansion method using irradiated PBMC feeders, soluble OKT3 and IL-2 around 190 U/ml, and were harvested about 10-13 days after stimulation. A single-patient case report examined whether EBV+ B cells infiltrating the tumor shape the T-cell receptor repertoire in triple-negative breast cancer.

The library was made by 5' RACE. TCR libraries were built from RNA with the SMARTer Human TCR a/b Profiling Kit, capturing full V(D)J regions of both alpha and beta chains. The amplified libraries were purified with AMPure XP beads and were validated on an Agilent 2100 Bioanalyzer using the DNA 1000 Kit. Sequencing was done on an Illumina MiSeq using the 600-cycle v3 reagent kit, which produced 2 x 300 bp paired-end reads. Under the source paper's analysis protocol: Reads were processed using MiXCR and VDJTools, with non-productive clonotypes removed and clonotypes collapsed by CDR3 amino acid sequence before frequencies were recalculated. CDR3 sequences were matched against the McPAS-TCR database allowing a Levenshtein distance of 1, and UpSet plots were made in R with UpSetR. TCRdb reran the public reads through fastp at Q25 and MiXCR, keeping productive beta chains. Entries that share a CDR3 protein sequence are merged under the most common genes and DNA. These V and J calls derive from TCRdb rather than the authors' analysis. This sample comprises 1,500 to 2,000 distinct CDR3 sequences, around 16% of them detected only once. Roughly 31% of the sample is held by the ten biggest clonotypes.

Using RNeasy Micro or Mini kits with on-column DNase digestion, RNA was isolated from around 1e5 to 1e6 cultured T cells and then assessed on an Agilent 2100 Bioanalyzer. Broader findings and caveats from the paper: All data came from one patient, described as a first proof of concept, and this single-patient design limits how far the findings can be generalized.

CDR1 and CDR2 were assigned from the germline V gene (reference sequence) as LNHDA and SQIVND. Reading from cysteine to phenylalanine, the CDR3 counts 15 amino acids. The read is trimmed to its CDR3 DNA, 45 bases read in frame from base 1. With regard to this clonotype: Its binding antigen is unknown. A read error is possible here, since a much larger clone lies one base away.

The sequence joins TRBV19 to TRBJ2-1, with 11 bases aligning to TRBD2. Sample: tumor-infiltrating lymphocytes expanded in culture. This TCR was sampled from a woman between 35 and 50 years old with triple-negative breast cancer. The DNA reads TGTGCCAGTAGTATCCTAGCGGGGGGTAACAATGTGCAGTTCTTC. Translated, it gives CASSILAGGNNVQFF.